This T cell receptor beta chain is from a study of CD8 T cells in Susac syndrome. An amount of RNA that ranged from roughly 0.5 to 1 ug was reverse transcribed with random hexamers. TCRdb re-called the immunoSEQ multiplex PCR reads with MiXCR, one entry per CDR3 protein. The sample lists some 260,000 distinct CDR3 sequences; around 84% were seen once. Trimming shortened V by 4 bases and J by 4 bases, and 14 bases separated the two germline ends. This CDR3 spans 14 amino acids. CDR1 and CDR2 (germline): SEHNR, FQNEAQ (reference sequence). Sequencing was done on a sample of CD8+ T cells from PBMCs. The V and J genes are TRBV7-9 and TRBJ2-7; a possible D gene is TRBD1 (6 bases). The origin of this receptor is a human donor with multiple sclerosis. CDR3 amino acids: CASSSDGGPYEQYF. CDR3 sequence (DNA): TGTGCCAGCAGCTCCGATGGGGGCCCATACGAGCAGTACTTC.